The 8 T cell receptor beta chains below were found in one sample sequenced in a study of regulatory T cells in long-lasting Graves disease. To make TCR beta libraries, researchers used iRepertoire HTBI primers and Arm-PCR of CDR3 regions. A single record per CDR3 protein comes from TCRdb applying MiXCR to the multiplex PCR reads. The sample holds more than 450,000 distinct CDR3 sequences, about 12% seen once. Regarding time point: newly diagnosed GD, antithyroid drugs for less than 3 months. PBMC RNA served as the TCR library source. These data also formed part of another study, on T cells in Graves' hyperthyroidism and ophthalmopathy.

The sequences come from peripheral blood mononuclear cells (PBMCs), collected at new diagnosis, from a patient treated with antithyroid drugs. All receptors come from a woman aged 25 to 45 with Graves disease.

This clonotype has a count of ten or more. The CDR3 here is CASSPQGSLFGTEAFF. The CDR3 DNA is TGTGCCAGCTCACCACAGGGTTCTTTATTTGGCACTGAAGCTTTCTTT. The rearrangement links TRBV18 to TRBJ1-1; D gene uncertain. The V gene's germline CDR1 is KGHSH and CDR2 LQKENI. The V and J ends lost 1 base and 4 bases respectively, with 16 bases between them. The CDR3 covers 16 residues.

This clonotype was seen many times. The chain recombines TRBV28 with TRBJ1-1; no clear D gene. V was cut by 3 bases and J by 1 base, with 12 bases left in between. This CDR3 is built from 15 residues. CDR1 and CDR2 from the germline V gene are MDHEN and SYDVKM. The CDR3 DNA reads TGTGCCAGCAGTTTCGTTCGGGGAGGGAACACTGAAGCTTTCTTT. The encoded protein is CASSFVRGGNTEAFF. The variable domain in full, with the rest retrieved from reference TRBV28 and TRBJ1-1, is DVKVTQSSRYLVKRTGEKVFLECVQDMDHENMFWYRQDPGLGLRLIYFSYDVKMKEKGDIPEGYSVSREKKERFSLILESASTNQTSMYLCASSFVRGGNTEAFFGQGTRLTVV.

At least ten counts were recorded for this clonotype. The junction departs from germline at one end; a sequencing error may be responsible. The chain couples TRBV20-1 to TRBJ2-1, with 11 bases matching TRBD2. Germline lookup yields CDR1 DFQATT and CDR2 SNEGSKA (reference sequence). This CDR3 spans 13 amino acids. The CDR3: CSASTELAGAVLF. The CDR3 nucleotides are TGCAGTGCTAGTACCGAACTAGCGGGAGCGGTGCTCTTC.

This clonotype has ten or more counts. V is TRBV6-5 and J is TRBJ1-1; D not resolved. The CDR3 length is 13 residues. The V gene's germline CDR1 is MNHEY and CDR2 SVGAGI. V dropped 3 bases and J dropped 5 bases, with 10 bases sitting between them. For the CDR3, the DNA is TGTGCCAGCAGTTATACGGCGGAAACTGAAGCTTTCTTT. Its translation is CASSYTAETEAFF.

This clonotype was counted at least ten times. This chain joins TRBV18 and TRBJ2-1, with D tentatively TRBD2 (5 bases). The CDR3 has 12 residues. V was clipped by 8 bases and J by 7 bases, with 12 bases between them. Germline V CDR1 and CDR2: KGHSH, LQKENI. CDR3 sequence reads: CASGSRVNEQFF. CDR3 nucleotides: TGTGCCAGCGGGAGTAGAGTGAATGAGCAGTTCTTC.

This clonotype was seen ten or more times. This rearrangement joins TRBV6-1 to TRBJ2-7; 10 positions match TRBD2. V gave up 7 bases and J gave up 5 bases; unmatched junction bases: 11. The germline CDR1 and CDR2 sequences are MNHNS and SASEGT. The CDR3 loop spans 15 amino acids. The CDR3 sequence: CASMIPGLATHEQYF. The DNA for the CDR3 is TGTGCCAGCATGATTCCGGGACTAGCGACCCACGAGCAGTACTTC.

In this sample, this clonotype turned up many times. The V gene is TRBV28, the J gene TRBJ1-6, with D uncertain. Deletions cut 5 bases from V and 6 bases from J, with 14 bases between. Germline V CDR1 and CDR2: MDHEN, SYDVKM. This CDR3 region has 15 residues. The CDR3 DNA reads as TGTGCCAGCAGTCCCCCGAACGGCGGTAATTCACCCCTCCACTTT. Translation: CASSPPNGGNSPLHF. Using reference TRBV28 and TRBJ1-6 for the parts outside the CDR3, the full variable domain is DVKVTQSSRYLVKRTGEKVFLECVQDMDHENMFWYRQDPGLGLRLIYFSYDVKMKEKGDIPEGYSVSREKKERFSLILESASTNQTSMYLCASSPPNGGNSPLHFGNGTRLTVT.

This clonotype was recorded at least ten times. This chain connects TRBV24-1 to TRBJ2-3; 8 positions match TRBD1. The V gene end was trimmed by 4 bases and the J gene end by 6 bases; junction bases not matched to a gene: 11. In germline, CDR1 is KGHDR, CDR2 SFDVKD. This CDR3 is 16 amino acids long. DNA for the CDR3: TGTGCCACCAGTGAATGGGAGACAGGGGAGGAGGATACGCAGTATTTT. This gives the protein CATSEWETGEEDTQYF.